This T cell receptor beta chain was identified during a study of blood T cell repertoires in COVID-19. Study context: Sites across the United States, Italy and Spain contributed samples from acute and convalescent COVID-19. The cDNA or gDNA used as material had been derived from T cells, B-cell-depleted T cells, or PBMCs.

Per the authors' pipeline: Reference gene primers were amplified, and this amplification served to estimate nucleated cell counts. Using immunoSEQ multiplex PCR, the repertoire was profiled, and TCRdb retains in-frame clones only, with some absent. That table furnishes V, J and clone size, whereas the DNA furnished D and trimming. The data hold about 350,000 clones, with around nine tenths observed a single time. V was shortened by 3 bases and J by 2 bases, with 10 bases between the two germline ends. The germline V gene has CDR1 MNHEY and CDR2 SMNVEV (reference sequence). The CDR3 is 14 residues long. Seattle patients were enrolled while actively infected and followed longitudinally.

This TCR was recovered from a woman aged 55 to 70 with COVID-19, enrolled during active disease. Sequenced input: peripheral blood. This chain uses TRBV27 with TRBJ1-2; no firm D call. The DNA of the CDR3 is TGTGCCAGCAGTTTGGGCAGGCGAAACTATGGCTACACCTTC. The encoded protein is CASSLGRRNYGYTF.